This T cell receptor delta chain was captured by sequencing in a study of γδ T cells in repeated Plasmodium falciparum infection (dated by TCRdb to about 2021). Some background on the complete study: The natural-infection arm enrolled Malian children exposed to intense seasonal malaria transmission, compared against age and gender matched Australian children. Four controlled human malaria infections were administered to about 5 malaria-naive U.S. adults over around 600 days by bites from P. falciparum NF54-infected Anopheles stephensi mosquitoes. Samples from controlled-infection subjects were taken at baseline, just before selected infections, and 21 days after each infection. Malian gammadelta TCR repertoires were analysed cross-sectionally during no-transmission periods and longitudinally across acute febrile malaria episodes. The study examined how repeated Plasmodium falciparum infection shapes the human gammadelta T cell repertoire, using natural infection in Mali and controlled human malaria infection. Overall study results and their limits: Generalizability was limited because the Malian cohort was drawn from a small rural village of predominantly one ethnic group. A highly stable polyclonal repertoire over time and infection, with many inter-individual overlapping TCRgamma sequences, was shown by Vgamma9/Vdelta2+ TCR repertoires. In Vdelta2-negative gammadelta TCR repertoires, which were largely Vdelta1+, repeated controlled infections appeared to drive waves of new clonotype selection. Because the controlled-infection cohort was small, analysis of inter-individual variability in gammadelta T cell responses was limited. Compared with Australian children, Malian children appeared to have Vdelta2-negative gammadelta TCR repertoires that were more clonally expanded, less diverse and less shared.

This clone occurred many times. Which antigen it targets is not known. No much larger clone is present one base from it, and per-base qualities are unavailable. For bulk TCR repertoire analysis, Vgamma9/Vdelta2+ and Vdelta2-negative gammadelta T cell populations were isolated by flow sorting from peripheral blood mononuclear cells. In the germline V gene, CDR1 corresponds to TSWWSYY and CDR2 to QGS. The germline V and J ends show losses of 3 bases and 2 bases respectively, and no gene match explains 12 bases of the junction. Including cysteine and phenylalanine, the CDR3 has 17 amino acids. Left in the record is the CDR3 DNA by itself, 51 bases read in frame from the first base. The protocol used for the library was multiplex PCR. The sample was run on an Illumina MiSeq. Both TCR gamma (TRG) and TCR delta (TRD) chains were sequenced from each sorted gammadelta T cell sample. From the authors' description of their analysis: Repertoire analyses included clonotype tree plots, accumulated frequency of the top 20 clonotypes, diversity index (DI) and D75 metrics. TCRdb reprocessed the public reads with the caller CATT; rows with the same DNA were merged afterwards. The V and J calls, along with clone size, are taken from TCRdb and not from the paper's own processing. Within this sample are 90,000 to 95,000 delta-chain clones, with 0.95% to 1% of them counted one time only. 9.6% of the sample goes to the ten largest clones.

The sequence came from a pool of human donors (malaria-infected and uninfected, not separated). The sample was gamma-delta T cells from blood. This sequence uses TRDV1 and TRDJ1, and 7 junctional nucleotides match TRDD3. The DNA reads TGTGCTCTTGGGGACATTATAACCGTACTGGGGACCGATAAACTCATCTTT. It encodes CALGDIITVLGTDKLIF.